This T cell receptor (beta chain) was documented in a study of CD8 T cells in Susac syndrome. Negative isolation yielded CD4+ and CD8+ T cells, and FACS enriched TEMRA cells. The RNA, roughly 0.45 to 1 ug, was put through reverse transcription using random hexamers. TCRdb reanalysed the immunoSEQ multiplex PCR reads using MiXCR and keeps one entry per CDR3 protein. The data contain about 200,000 distinct CDR3 sequences, about 95% of them seen just once; the ten biggest clones take up under 0.095%. Per the germline V gene, CDR1 is LGHDT and CDR2 is YNNKEL (reference sequence). The V and J ends lost 4 bases and 7 bases respectively, with 11 bases between them. The CDR3 sequence is 13 residues long.

This chain connects TRBV3-1 to TRBJ2-1, with a tentative D call TRBD2 (5 bases). The sequenced sample consisted of CD4+ T cells from PBMCs. The source is a human donor with multiple sclerosis. As DNA, the CDR3 is TGTGCCAGCAGCCTCTCTAGCAGGAATGAGCAGTTCTTC. It translates to CASSLSSRNEQFF.